This T cell receptor beta chain derives from a study of HIV-infected patients and healthy controls. In this sample, this clonotype is medium-sized. The CDR3 length is 14 residues. V gave up 6 bases and J gave up 5 bases, with 18 bases separating them. Germline CDR1 DFQATT, CDR2 SNEGSKA (reference sequence). Reverse transcription used roughly 480 ng RNA and constant-region primers for alpha and beta. Separate chain-specific third strand synthesis with multiplexing indices produced the alpha and beta libraries. Ligation attached cDNA to a 5' RACE adapter that carried a random hexamer and SP2 site. MiXCR, applied by TCRdb to the 5' RACE reads, yields one record per CDR3 protein. The table records roughly 9,800 distinct CDR3 sequences, less than 7% of them present only once. Antiretroviral therapy had run roughly three months, about 14 weeks, before follow-up blood collection. No cell fractionation was done, so the repertoire covers all unsorted peripheral blood T cells. Enrollment excluded donors with tumors, hepatitis B or C, or recent vaccination.

The chain uses TRBV20-1 and TRBJ2-3, with D perhaps TRBD2 (6 bases). The sequencing used blood, collected during antiretroviral therapy. The clonotype originates from an adult with HIV infection. The donor label of this sample is uncertain. The CDR3 spells CSALTRAQEDTQYF. The CDR3 coding sequence is TGCAGTGCCCTGACTAGGGCGCAGGAAGATACGCAGTATTTT.